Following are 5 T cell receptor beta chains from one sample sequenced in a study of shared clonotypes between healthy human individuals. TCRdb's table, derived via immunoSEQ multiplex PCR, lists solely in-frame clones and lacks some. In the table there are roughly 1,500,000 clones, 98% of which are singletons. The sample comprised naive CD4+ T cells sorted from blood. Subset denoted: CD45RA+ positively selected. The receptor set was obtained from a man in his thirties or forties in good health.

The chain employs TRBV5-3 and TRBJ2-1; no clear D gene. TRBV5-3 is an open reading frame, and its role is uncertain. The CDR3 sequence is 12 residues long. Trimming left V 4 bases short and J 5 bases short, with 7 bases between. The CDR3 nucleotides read TGTGCCAGAAGCCCAAGTAACAATGAGCAGTTCTTC. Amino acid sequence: CARSPSNNEQFF.

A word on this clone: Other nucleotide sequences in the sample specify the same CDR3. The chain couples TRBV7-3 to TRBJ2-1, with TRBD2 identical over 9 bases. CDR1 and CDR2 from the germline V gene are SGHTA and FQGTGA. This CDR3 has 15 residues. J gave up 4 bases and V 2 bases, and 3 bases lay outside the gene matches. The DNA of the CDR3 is TGTGCCAGCAGCTTAGGTCTAGCGGGGTACAATGAGCAGTTCTTC. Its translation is CASSLGLAGYNEQFF.

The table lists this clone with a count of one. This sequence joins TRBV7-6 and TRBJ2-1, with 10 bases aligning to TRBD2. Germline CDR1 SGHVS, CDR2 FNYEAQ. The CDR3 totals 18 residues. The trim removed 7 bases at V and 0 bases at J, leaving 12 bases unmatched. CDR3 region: CASTSSGSVLSSYNEQFF. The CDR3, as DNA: TGTGCCAGCACCTCTAGCGGGAGTGTCCTGAGCTCCTACAATGAGCAGTTCTTC.

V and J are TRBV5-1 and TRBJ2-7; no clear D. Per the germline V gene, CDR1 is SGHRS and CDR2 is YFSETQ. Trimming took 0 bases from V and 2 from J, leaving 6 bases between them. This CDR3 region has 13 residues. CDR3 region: CASSLGSAYEQYF. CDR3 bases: TGCGCCAGCAGCTTGGGTTCAGCCTACGAGCAGTACTTC.

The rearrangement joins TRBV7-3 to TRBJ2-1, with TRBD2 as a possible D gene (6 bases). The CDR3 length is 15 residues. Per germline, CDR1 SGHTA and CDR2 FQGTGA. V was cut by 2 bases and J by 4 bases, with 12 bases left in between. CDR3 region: CASSLGGARYNEQFF. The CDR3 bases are TGTGCCAGCAGCTTAGGAGGGGCTCGTTACAATGAGCAGTTCTTC.